This paragraph covers one T cell receptor beta chain sequence. The antigen is not known. These data are taken from a study of T cell responses to AZD1222 COVID-19 vaccine. Only in-frame clones appear in the TCRdb table, and some are missing; sequencing was by immunoSEQ multiplex PCR. The table includes 150,000 or so clones, about 88% detected once. General study results and limits: Baseline seropositivity occurred in only six AZD1222 recipients.

Unmatched junction bases numbered 4, after V lost 2 bases and J lost 5 bases. The CDR3 extends over 14 amino acids. CDR1 and CDR2 from the germline V gene are SGHRS and YFSETQ. This rearrangement joins TRBV5-1 to TRBJ1-1; 9 bases fit TRBD1. This receptor was obtained from an adult in good health. The sample here was peripheral blood, taken on day 0 of AZD1222 vaccination. The CDR3: CASSFGQGMTEAFF. Here the CDR3 DNA reads TGCGCCAGCAGCTTCGGACAGGGGATGACTGAAGCTTTCTTT.